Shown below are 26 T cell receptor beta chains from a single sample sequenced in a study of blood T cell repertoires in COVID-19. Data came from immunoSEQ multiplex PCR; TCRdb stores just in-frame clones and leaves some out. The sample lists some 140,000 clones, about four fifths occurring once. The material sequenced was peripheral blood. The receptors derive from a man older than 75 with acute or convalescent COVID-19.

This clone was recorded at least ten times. In DNA form, the CDR3 reads TGTGCCAGCAGCCTGACAGGGTCCACTGAAGCTTTCTTT. It is translated as CASSLTGSTEAFF. The gene calls are TRBV7-8 and TRBJ1-1; 7 bases are shared with TRBD1. The J segment lost 4 bases and the V segment lost 5 bases, leaving 4 bases of the junction unmatched. This CDR3 is 13 amino acids long. Germline values: CDR1 SGHVS, CDR2 FQNEAQ.

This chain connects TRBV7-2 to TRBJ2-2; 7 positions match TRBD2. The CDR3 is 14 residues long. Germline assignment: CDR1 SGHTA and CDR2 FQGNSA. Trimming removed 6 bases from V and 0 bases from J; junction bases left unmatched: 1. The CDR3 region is CASRAGANTGELFF. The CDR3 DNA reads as TGTGCCAGCAGGGCGGGAGCGAACACCGGGGAGCTGTTTTTT.

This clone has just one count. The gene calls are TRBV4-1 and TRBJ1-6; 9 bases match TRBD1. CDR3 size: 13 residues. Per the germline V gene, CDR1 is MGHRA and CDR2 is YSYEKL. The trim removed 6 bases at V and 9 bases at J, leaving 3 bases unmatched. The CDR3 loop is CASRQGAASPLHF. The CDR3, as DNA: TGCGCCAGCAGACAGGGGGCAGCTTCACCCCTCCACTTT.

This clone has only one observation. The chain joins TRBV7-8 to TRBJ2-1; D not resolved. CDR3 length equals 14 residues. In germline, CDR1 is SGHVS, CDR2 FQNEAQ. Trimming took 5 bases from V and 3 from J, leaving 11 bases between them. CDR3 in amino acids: CASSLPLYYNEQFF. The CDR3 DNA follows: TGTGCCAGCAGCCTTCCCCTGTACTACAATGAGCAGTTCTTC.

CDR3 in amino acids: CASGGARKLFF. The CDR3 DNA reads as TGTGCCAGCGGGGGGGCGCGGAAACTGTTTTTT. The chain uses TRBV7-8 and TRBJ1-4, with D tentatively TRBD1 (6 bases). Trimming stripped 8 bases from V and 11 bases from J, with 12 bases between. CDR1 is SGHVS and CDR2 is FQNEAQ in the germline V gene. The CDR3 runs to 11 residues. The whole variable domain, remainder taken from reference TRBV7-8 and TRBJ1-4, is GAGVSQSPRYKVAKRGQDVALRCDPISGHVSLFWYQQALGQGPEFLTYFQNEAQLDKSGLPSDRFFAERPEGSVSTLKIQRTQQEDSAVYLCASGGARKLFFGSGTQLSVL.

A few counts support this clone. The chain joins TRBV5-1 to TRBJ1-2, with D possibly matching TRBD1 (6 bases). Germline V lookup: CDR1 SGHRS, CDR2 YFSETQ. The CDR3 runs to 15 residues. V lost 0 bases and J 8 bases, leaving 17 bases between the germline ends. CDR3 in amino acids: CASSLASGEGQGYTF. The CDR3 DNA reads TGCGCCAGCAGCTTGGCCTCAGGGGAAGGTCAGGGCTACACCTTC.

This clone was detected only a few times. The CDR3 region is CASSYRGATYEQYF. CDR3 nucleotides: TGCGCCAGCTCCTACAGGGGCGCAACCTACGAGCAGTACTTC. The chain links TRBV5-1 to TRBJ2-7, with 7 bases that match TRBD1. With 7 bases clipped from V and 2 bases from J, the junction kept 9 bases outside the gene matches. This CDR3 spans 14 amino acids. Germline V CDR1 and CDR2: SGHRS, YFSETQ.

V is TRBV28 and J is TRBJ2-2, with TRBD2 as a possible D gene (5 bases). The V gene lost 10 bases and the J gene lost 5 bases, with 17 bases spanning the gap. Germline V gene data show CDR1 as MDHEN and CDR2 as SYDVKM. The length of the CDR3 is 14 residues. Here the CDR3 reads CAIRGGSRTGELFF. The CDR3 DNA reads TGTGCCATCCGCGGCGGGTCACGGACCGGGGAGCTGTTTTTT.

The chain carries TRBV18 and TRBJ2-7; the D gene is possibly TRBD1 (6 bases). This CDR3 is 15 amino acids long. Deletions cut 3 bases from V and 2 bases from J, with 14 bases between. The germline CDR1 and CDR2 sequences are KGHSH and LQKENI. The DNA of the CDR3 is TGTGCCAGCTCACCGAGCATGACAGGAACCTACGAGCAGTACTTC. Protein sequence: CASSPSMTGTYEQYF.

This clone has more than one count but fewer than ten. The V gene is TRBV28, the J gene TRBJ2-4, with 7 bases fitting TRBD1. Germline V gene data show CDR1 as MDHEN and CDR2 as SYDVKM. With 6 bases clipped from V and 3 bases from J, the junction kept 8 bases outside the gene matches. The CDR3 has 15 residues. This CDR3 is CASRPGGSGKNIQYF. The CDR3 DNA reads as TGTGCCAGCAGACCAGGGGGATCGGGCAAAAACATTCAGTACTTC.

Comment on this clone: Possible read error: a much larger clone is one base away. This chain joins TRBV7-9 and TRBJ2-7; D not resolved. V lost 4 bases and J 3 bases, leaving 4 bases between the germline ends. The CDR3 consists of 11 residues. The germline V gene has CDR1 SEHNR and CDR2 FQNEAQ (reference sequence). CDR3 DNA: TGTGCCAGCAGCTCAGTCTACGAGCAGTACTTC. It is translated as CASSSVYEQYF.

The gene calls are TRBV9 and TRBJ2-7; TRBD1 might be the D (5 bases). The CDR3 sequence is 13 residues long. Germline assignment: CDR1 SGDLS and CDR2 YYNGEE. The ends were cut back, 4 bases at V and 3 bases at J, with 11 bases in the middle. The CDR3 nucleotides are TGTGCCAGCAGCCGACAGACGAACTACGAGCAGTACTTC. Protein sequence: CASSRQTNYEQYF.

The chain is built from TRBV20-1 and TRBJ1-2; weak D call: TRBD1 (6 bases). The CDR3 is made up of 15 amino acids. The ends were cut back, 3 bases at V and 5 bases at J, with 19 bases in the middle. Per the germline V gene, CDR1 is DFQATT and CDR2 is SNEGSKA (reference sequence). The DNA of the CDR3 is TGCAGTGCTAGTACGATTAACAGGGCTGGATATGGCTACACCTTC. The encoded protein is CSASTINRAGYGYTF.

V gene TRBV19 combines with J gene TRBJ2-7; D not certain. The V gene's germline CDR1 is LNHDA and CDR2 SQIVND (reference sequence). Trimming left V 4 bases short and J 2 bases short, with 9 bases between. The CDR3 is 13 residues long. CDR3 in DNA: TGTGCCAGTAGTAAACAGACCACCTACGAGCAGTACTTC. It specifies CASSKQTTYEQYF.

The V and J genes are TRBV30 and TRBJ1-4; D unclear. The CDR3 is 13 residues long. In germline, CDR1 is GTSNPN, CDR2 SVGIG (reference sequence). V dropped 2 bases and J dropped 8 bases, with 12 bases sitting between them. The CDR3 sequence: CAWSRGLGEKLFF. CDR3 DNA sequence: TGTGCCTGGAGTAGAGGGCTAGGCGAAAAACTGTTTTTT.

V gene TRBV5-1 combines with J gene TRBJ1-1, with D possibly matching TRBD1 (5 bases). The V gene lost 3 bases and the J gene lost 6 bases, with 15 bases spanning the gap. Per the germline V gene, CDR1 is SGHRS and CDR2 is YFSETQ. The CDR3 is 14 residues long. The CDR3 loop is CASSSGRGGAEAFF. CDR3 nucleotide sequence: TGCGCCAGCAGCTCTGGCCGTGGAGGGGCTGAAGCTTTCTTT.

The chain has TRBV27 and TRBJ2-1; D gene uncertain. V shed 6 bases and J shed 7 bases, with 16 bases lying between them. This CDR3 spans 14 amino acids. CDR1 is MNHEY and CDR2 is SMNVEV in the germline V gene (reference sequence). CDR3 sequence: CASSLSPMRNEQFF. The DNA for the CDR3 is TGTGCCAGCAGCCTTAGCCCGATGAGGAATGAGCAGTTCTTC.

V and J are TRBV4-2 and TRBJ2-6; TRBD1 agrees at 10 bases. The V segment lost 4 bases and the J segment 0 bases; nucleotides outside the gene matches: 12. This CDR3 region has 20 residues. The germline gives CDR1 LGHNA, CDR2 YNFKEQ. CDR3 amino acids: CASSPLGGQGDSSGANVLTF. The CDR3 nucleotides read TGTGCCAGCAGCCCCCTGGGTGGACAGGGGGATAGCTCTGGGGCCAACGTCCTGACTTTC.

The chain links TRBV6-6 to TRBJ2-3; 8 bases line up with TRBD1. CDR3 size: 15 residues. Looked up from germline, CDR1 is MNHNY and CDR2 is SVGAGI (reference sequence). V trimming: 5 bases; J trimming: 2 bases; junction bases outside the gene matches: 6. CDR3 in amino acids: CASSTRQGLTDTQYF. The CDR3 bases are TGTGCCAGCAGTACCAGACAGGGGCTCACAGATACGCAGTATTTT.

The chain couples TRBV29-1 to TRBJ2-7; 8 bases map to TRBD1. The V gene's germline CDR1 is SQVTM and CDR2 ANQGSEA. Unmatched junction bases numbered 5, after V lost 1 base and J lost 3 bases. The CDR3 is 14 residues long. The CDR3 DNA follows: TGCAGCGTTGAAGGGGGGACAGGCGTCTACGAGCAGTACTTC. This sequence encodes CSVEGGTGVYEQYF.

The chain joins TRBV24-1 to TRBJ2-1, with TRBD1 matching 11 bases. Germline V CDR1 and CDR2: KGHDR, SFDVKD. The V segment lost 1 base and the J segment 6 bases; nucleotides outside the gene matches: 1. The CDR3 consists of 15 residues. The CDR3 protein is CATSDLGTGGNEQFF. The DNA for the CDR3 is TGTGCCACCAGTGATTTAGGGACAGGGGGCAATGAGCAGTTCTTC.

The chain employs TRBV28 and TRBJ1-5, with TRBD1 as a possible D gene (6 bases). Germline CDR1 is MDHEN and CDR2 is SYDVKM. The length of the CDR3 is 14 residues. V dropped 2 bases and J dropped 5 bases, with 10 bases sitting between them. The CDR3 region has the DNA TGTGCCAGCAGTTTACTAGGGGGACATCAGCCCCAGCATTTT. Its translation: CASSLLGGHQPQHF.

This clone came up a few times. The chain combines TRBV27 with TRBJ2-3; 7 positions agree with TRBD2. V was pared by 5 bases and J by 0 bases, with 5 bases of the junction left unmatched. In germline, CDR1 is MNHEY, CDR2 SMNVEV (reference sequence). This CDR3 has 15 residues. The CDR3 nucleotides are TGTGCCAGCAGTCCCCAACTAGCGAGCACAGATACGCAGTATTTT. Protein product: CASSPQLASTDTQYF.

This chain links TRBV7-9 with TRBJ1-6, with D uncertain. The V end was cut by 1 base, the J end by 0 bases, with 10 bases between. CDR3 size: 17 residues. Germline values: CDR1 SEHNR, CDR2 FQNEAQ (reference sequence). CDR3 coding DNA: TGTGCCAGCAGCTTAGATGGGGAGAGCTCCTATAATTCACCCCTCCACTTT. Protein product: CASSLDGESSYNSPLHF.

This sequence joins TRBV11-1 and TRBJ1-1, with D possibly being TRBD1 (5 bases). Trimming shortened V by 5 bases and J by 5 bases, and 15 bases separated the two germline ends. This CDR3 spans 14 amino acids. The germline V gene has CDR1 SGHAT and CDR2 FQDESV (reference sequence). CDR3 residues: CASSKGNGGTEAFF. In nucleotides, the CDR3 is TGTGCCAGCAGCAAAGGAAACGGGGGAACTGAAGCTTTCTTT.

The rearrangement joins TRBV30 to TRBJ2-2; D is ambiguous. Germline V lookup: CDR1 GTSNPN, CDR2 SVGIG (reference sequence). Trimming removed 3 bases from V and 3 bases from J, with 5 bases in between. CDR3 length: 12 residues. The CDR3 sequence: CAWRRDTGELFF. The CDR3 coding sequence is TGTGCCTGGAGACGGGACACCGGGGAGCTGTTTTTT.